This TCR beta chain originates from a study of T cell responses to AZD1222 COVID-19 vaccine. Study-level findings and limits: Reportedly, close to half of spike-specific TCRs are directed against unmutated variant regions.

Germline lookup yields CDR1 SGHKS and CDR2 YYEKEE (reference sequence). Trimming pared 0 bases from V and 4 bases from J, leaving 11 bases between. The CDR3 runs 15 residues. Profiled with immunoSEQ multiplex PCR; TCRdb holds only in-frame clones, not every one. Of 120,000 to 150,000 clones listed, 70% to 90% are singletons. Worth noting for this clone: Antigen: not known.

The gene calls are TRBV5-5 and TRBJ2-1; a weak D match, TRBD2 (6 bases). The input for sequencing was peripheral blood, taken 28 days after the second dose of the MenACWY control vaccine. The sequence came from an adult who received the MenACWY meningococcal vaccine as a control. CDR3 loop: CASSLAGGLYNEQFF. The DNA of the CDR3 is TGTGCCAGCAGCTTGGCCGGGGGACTTTACAATGAGCAGTTCTTC.